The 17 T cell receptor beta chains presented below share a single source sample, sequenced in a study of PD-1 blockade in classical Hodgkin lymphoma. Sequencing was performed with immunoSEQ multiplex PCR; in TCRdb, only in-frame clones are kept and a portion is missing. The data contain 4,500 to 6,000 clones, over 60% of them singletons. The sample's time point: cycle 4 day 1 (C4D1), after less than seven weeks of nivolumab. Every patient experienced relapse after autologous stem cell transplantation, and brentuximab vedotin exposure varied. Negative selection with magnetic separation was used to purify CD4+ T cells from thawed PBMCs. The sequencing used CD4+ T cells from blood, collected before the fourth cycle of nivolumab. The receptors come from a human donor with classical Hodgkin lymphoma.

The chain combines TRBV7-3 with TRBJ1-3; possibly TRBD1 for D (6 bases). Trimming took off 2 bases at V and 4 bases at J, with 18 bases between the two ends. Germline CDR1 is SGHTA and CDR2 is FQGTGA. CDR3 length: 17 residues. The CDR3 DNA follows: TGTGCCAGCAGCTTAGGACCCACAGGGAGCACAGGAAACACCATATATTTT. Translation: CASSLGPTGSTGNTIYF.

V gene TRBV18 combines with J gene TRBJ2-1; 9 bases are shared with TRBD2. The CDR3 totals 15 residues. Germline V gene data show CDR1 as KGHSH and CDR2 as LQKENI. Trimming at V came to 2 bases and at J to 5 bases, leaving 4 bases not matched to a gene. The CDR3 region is CASSPTSGGHNEQFF. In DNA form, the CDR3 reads TGTGCCAGCTCACCAACCAGCGGGGGGCACAATGAGCAGTTCTTC.

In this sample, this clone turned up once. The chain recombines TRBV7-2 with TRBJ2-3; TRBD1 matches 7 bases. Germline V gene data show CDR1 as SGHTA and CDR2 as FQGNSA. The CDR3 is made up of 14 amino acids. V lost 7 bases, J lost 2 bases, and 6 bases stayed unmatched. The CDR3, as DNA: TGTGCCAGCAAGAGGGGGCCTTACACAGATACGCAGTATTTT. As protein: CASKRGPYTDTQYF.

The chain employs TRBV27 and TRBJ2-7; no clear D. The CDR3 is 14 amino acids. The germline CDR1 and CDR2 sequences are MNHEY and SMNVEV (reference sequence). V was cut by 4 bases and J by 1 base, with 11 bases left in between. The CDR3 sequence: CASSWAGPSYEQYF. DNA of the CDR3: TGTGCCAGCAGTTGGGCCGGTCCTTCCTACGAGCAGTACTTC.

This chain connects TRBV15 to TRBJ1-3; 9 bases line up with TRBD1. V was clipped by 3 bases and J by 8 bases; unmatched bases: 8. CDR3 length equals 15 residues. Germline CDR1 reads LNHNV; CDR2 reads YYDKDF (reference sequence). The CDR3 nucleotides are TGTGCCACCAGCAGCCGGGACAGGGTTAGGGACACCATATATTTT. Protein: CATSSRDRVRDTIYF.

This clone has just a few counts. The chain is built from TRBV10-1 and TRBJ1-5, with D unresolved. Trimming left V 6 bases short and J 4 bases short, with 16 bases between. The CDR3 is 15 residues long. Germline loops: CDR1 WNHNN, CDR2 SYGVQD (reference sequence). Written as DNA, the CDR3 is TGCGCCAGCAGCCACCTCAGGCCCGGGAATCAGCCCCAGCATTTT. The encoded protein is CASSHLRPGNQPQHF.

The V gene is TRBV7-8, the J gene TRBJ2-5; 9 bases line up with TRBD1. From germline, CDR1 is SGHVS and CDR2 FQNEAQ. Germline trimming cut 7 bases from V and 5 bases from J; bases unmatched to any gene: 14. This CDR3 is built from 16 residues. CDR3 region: CASIGQGLKAQETQYF. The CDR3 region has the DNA TGTGCCAGCATCGGACAGGGGCTAAAGGCCCAGGAGACCCAGTACTTC.

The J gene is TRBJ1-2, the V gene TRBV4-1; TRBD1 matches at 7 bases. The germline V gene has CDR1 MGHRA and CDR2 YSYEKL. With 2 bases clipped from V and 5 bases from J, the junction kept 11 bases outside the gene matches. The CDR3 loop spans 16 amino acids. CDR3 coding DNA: TGCGCCAGCAGCCAACTGCCTAAGACAGGGAGATATGGCTACACCTTC. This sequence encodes CASSQLPKTGRYGYTF.

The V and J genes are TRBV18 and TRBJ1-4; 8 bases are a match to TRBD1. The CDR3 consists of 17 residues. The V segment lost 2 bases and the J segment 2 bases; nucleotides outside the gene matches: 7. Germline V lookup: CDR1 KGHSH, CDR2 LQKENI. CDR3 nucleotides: TGTGCCAGCTCACCAACGACAGGGGAGGGCACTAATGAAAAACTGTTTTTT. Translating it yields CASSPTTGEGTNEKLFF.

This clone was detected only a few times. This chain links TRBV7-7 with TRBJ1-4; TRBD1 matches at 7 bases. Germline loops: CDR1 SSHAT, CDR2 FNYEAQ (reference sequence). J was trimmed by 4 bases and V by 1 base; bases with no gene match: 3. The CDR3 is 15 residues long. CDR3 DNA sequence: TGTGCCAGCAGCTTAGGAACAGGGGTTAATGAAAAACTGTTTTTT. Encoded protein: CASSLGTGVNEKLFF.

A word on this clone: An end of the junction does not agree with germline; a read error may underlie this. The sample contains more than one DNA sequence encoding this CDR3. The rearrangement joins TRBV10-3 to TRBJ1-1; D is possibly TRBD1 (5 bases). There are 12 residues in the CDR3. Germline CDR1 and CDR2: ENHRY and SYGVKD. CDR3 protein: CAISEGRTEAFF. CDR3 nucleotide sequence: TGCGCCATCAGTGAGGGGAGAACTGAAGCTTTCTTT.

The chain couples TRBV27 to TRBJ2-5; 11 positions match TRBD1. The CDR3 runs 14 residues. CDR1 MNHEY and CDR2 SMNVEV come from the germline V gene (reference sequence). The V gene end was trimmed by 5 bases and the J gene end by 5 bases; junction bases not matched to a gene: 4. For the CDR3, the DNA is TGTGCCAGCAGTCCGGGGACAGGGGGGGAGACCCAGTACTTC. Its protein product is CASSPGTGGETQYF.

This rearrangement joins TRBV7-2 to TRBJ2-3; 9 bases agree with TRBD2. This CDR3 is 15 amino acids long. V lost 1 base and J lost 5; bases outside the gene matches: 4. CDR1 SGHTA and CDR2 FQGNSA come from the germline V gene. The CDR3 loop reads CASSLGGGAGDTQYF. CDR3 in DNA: TGTGCCAGCAGCTTAGGCGGGGGGGCTGGAGATACGCAGTATTTT.

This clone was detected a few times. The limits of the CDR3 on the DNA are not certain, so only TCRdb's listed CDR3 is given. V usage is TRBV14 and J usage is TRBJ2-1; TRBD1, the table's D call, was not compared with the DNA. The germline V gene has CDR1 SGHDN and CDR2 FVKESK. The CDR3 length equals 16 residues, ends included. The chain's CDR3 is CASSRFLWTGRDEQFF.

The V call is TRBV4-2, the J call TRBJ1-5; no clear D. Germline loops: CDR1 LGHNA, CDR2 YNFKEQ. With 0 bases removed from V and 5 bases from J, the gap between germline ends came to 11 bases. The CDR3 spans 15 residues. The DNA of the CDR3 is TGTGCCAGCAGCCAAGAAGGAGTCGGGGATCAGCCCCAGCATTTT. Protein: CASSQEGVGDQPQHF.

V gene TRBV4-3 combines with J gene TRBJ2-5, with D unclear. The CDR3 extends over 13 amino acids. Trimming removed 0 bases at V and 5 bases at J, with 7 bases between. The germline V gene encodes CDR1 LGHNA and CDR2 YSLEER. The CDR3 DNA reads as TGCGCCAGCAGCCAAGACTCGCGGGAGACCCAGTACTTC. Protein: CASSQDSRETQYF.

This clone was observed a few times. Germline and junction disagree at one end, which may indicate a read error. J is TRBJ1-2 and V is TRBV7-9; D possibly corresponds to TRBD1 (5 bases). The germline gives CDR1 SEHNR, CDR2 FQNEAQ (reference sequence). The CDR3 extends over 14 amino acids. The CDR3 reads CASSLAGGPNGYTF. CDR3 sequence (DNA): TGTGCCAGCAGCTTAGCGGGGGGACCGAATGGGTACACCTTC.